The rows below give T cell receptor beta chains drawn from one sample of a study of T cell responses to AZD1222 COVID-19 vaccine. The assay was immunoSEQ multiplex PCR, and TCRdb's table has in-frame clones only and misses some. The sample lists approximately 120,000 clones; about 88% were seen once. The sample consisted of peripheral blood, taken on day 0 of AZD1222 vaccination. These receptors all stem from an adult in good health. CDR3s include the opening cysteine and the closing phenylalanine or tryptophan. The D gene is left open where the match is weak. Not all rows give a size; the values are once, few, many and, for expanded clones, a class.

J gene | clone size | D gene | V gene | CDR3 DNA | CDR3 protein
TRBJ1-2 | . | TRBD1 | TRBV7-9 | TGTGCCAGCAGCCCCCGACAGGGTTTGGTTGGTGGCTACACCTTC | CASSPRQGLVGGYTF
TRBJ2-1 | . | TRBD2 | TRBV5-1 | TGCGCCAGCAGCCCACCCCTCGGAGCAAGCGGGAGGGATGAGCAGTTCTTC | CASSPPLGASGRDEQFF
TRBJ1-5 | . | TRBD1 | TRBV6-5 | TGTGCCAGCGGGGACAGGGCTAATCAGCCCCAGCATTTT | CASGDRANQPQHF
TRBJ1-5 | once | . | TRBV5-6 | TGTGCCAGCAGCCTGATGCCTTCGGGGGCGGGCAATCAGCCCCAGCATTTT | CASSLMPSGAGNQPQHF
TRBJ1-1 | . | . | TRBV3-1/TRBV3-2 | TGTGCCAGCAGTTACAGGGCCTCTGAAGCTTTCTTT | CASSYRASEAFF
TRBJ1-2 | once | . | TRBV5-6 | TGTGCCAGCAGCTTGGAGGCAAGTTATGGCTACACCTTC | CASSLEASYGYTF
TRBJ1-3 | . | . | TRBV7-2 | TGTGCCAGCAGCCCGAGAATGGGCTCTGGAAACACCATATATTTT | CASSPRMGSGNTIYF
TRBJ1-1 | . | . | TRBV19 | TGTGCCAGTAGTACGGTCAGAGGGGCTGAAGCTTTCTTT | CASSTVRGAEAFF
TRBJ2-5 | . | TRBD2 | TRBV5-1 | TGCGCCAGCAGCCTTTCAGCGGGGGGCCCTCAAGAGACCCAGTACTTC | CASSLSAGGPQETQYF
TRBJ1-2 | . | TRBD1 | TRBV5-1 | TGCGCCAGCAGCTCATCCGCGGGACAGGGTCCCGGCTACACCTTC | CASSSSAGQGPGYTF
TRBJ1-1 | . | . | TRBV5-1 | TGCGCCAGCAGCTTGGAAGGGGGAATGAACACTGAAGCTTTCTTT | CASSLEGGMNTEAFF
TRBJ2-2 | once | TRBD1 | TRBV29-1 | TGCAGCGGTTCGGGACAGGCGAACACCGGGGAGCTGTTTTTT | CSGSGQANTGELFF
TRBJ1-2 | . | TRBD1 | TRBV27 | TGTGCCAGCAAGACCCGACAGGGTCCTAACTATGGCTACACCTTC | CASKTRQGPNYGYTF
TRBJ2-5 | . | . | TRBV4-3 | TGCGCCAGCAGCCAAGACGTCGGCCGCGGGACCCAGTACTTC | CASSQDVGRGTQYF
TRBJ2-2 | few | . | TRBV4-3 | TGCGCCAGCAGCCAAGATACCCCGATGGGCGGGGAGCTGTTTTTT | CASSQDTPMGGELFF
TRBJ2-5 | . | . | TRBV5-1 | TGCGCCAGCAACTTAGGGGCCGGGTCCAGGGAGACCCAGTACTTC | CASNLGAGSRETQYF
TRBJ1-1 | . | . | TRBV30 | TGTGCCTGGAGTGCCCATGGACGGGTCAACACTGAAGCTTTCTTT | CAWSAHGRVNTEAFF
TRBJ2-1 | . | TRBD2 | TRBV7-9 | TGTGCCAGCACCCGAATAGCGGGAAGGAATGAGCAGTTCTTC | CASTRIAGRNEQFF
TRBJ1-5 | . | TRBD1 | TRBV19 | TGTGCCAGTAACGCCACAGGGGGCAAAAATAGTAGCAATCAGCCCCAGCATTTT | CASNATGGKNSSNQPQHF
TRBJ2-4 | . | TRBD1 | TRBV29-1 | TGCAGCGTTGAGATAGCCCCGGGACAGAACATTCAGTACTTC | CSVEIAPGQNIQYF
TRBJ2-3 | once | . | TRBV7-3 | TGTGCCAGCAGCTTAGACTACACAGATACGCAGTATTTT | CASSLDYTDTQYF
TRBJ2-2 | . | TRBD2 | TRBV9 | TGTGCCAGCAGCGTAGGGCCCCTAGCGGGGGAATACACCGGGGAGCTGTTTTTT | CASSVGPLAGEYTGELFF
TRBJ1-2 | . | TRBD1 | TRBV25-1 | TGTGCCAGCAGTGGAGACCGGACAGGGCCGTTGGTTACCTTC | CASSGDRTGPLVTF
TRBJ1-2 | . | . | TRBV7-9 | TGTGCCAGCAGCTACCTCAGGGGAGACTATGGCTACACCTTC | CASSYLRGDYGYTF
TRBJ2-3 | . | . | TRBV24-1 | TGTGCCACCAGCTACAGGGGGGGAAGCACAGATACGCAGTATTTT | CATSYRGGSTDTQYF
TRBJ2-1 | . | TRBD1 | TRBV9 | TGTGCCAGCAGCGTAGAGGACAGGGGGCGGAATGAGCAGTTCTTC | CASSVEDRGRNEQFF
TRBJ1-5 | . | . | TRBV20-1 | TGCAGTGCTAGTCTGGGGGCGCCTGGTCAGCCCCAGCATTTT | CSASLGAPGQPQHF
TRBJ1-2 | . | TRBD1 | TRBV18 | TGTGCCAGCTCACCAAAGGGACAGGGGGCTGGAGGCTATGGCTACACCTTC | CASSPKGQGAGGYGYTF
TRBJ1-4 | . | TRBD1 | TRBV3-1/TRBV3-2 | TGTGCCAGCACCCTACAGGGGGCGAAAGAAAAACTGTTTTTT | CASTLQGAKEKLFF
TRBJ1-1 | . | . | TRBV14 | TGTGCCAGCAGCCACCACGGGGGAAACGAAGCTTTCTTT | CASSHHGGNEAFF
TRBJ1-2 | . | TRBD1 | TRBV5-6 | TGTGCCAGCAGCTTAACAGGGGGCGCGGGTGGCTACACCTTC | CASSLTGGAGGYTF
TRBJ2-5 | . | . | TRBV18 | TGTGCCAGCTCACCACCGGGGGAGACCCAGTACTTC | CASSPPGETQYF
TRBJ2-1 | . | TRBD2 | TRBV12-3/TRBV12-4 | TGTGCCAGCAACCTACCGGGACTAGCCGGTCGGTTCTTC | CASNLPGLAGRFF
TRBJ2-3 | . | . | TRBV9 | TGTGCCAGCAGCGTAGCAGGGGAATTTATAGATACGCAGTATTTT | CASSVAGEFIDTQYF
TRBJ1-1 | . | TRBD1 | TRBV5-1 | TGCGCCAGCAGCCGCCTGTTACAGGGGACGAACACTGAAGCTTTCTTT | CASSRLLQGTNTEAFF
TRBJ1-2 | . | . | TRBV18 | TGTGCCAGCTCAACCGCGTCAAAAGGCTATGGCTACACCTTC | CASSTASKGYGYTF
TRBJ1-6 | . | . | TRBV7-9 | TGTGCCAGCAGCTGGGGCGATTCGCCCCTCCACTTT | CASSWGDSPLHF
TRBJ1-6 | . | . | TRBV6-1 | TGTGCCAGCAGTGCGGCCAGGGGCGCGTATAATTCACCCCTCCACTTT | CASSAARGAYNSPLHF
TRBJ1-5 | . | . | TRBV6-5 | TGTGCCAGCAGTTACGAACAGGCAAGGAGTCAGCCCCAGCATTTT | CASSYEQARSQPQHF
TRBJ1-4 | few | . | TRBV5-4 | TGTGCCAGCAGCTATGGACGCGGGGGGAGGCCAACTAATGAAAAACTGTTTTTT | CASSYGRGGRPTNEKLFF
TRBJ2-7 | . | TRBD1 | TRBV10-3 | TGTGCCACTCACCCGGGACAGGGATCCTACGAGCAGTACTTC | CATHPGQGSYEQYF
TRBJ2-4 | . | TRBD2 | TRBV28 | TGTGCCAGCAGTCCCCGCTCCGTCCCTATGCGGGGGGGCCCCGCCAAAAACATTCAGTACTTC | CASSPRSVPMRGGPAKNIQYF
TRBJ2-5 | . | TRBD2 | TRBV11-3 | TGTGCCAGCAGTTCCGGGACTAGCGGGAGGGCCGGTGAGACCCAGTACTTC | CASSSGTSGRAGETQYF
TRBJ2-7 | . | . | TRBV19 | TGTGCCAGTAGTCCTGGGACTCTCGGGGACGAGCAGTACTTC | CASSPGTLGDEQYF
TRBJ1-1 | . | . | TRBV5-4 | TGTGCCAGCAGCTTCAGGCGAGGACTGAACACTGAAGCTTTCTTT | CASSFRRGLNTEAFF
TRBJ1-2 | . | TRBD1 | TRBV3-1/TRBV3-2 | TGTGCCAGCAGCCAACAACTTTGCCGGGACAGGACCGACCTCCTTCGTTTCTATGGCTACACCTTC | CASSQQLCRDRTDLLRFYGYTF
TRBJ2-5 | . | . | TRBV11-2 | TGTGCCAGCAGCGCAGGGGAGACCCAGTACTTC | CASSAGETQYF
TRBJ2-1 | . | . | TRBV13 | TGTGCCAGCAGCTCCTGGGATCGGAATGAGCAGTTCTTC | CASSSWDRNEQFF
TRBJ2-3 | . | . | TRBV7-9 | TGTGCCAGCAGCCCCGGAGGGGATTGGGAGTATTTT | CASSPGGDWEYF
TRBJ1-6 | few | . | TRBV6-5 | TGTGCCAGTTGCGAACGGAAGAATTCACCCCTCCACTTT | CASCERKNSPLHF